The 23 T cell receptor beta chains given below trace back to one sample, sequenced in a study of cytomegalovirus exposure and HLA in healthy donors. Primers included in the PCR were 60 Vbeta and 13 Jbeta primers. Using immunoSEQ multiplex PCR, the repertoire was profiled, and TCRdb retains in-frame clones only, with some absent. The sample contains about 110,000 clones, about 80% of which appear only once. The sample was PBMCs. These receptors all stem from a man aged 30 to 45 in good health and CMV-seronegative.

The V and J genes are TRBV19 and TRBJ1-1, with D possibly being TRBD1 (5 bases). V lost 7 bases and J 2 bases, leaving 11 bases between the germline ends. The CDR3 has 13 residues. The germline gives CDR1 LNHDA, CDR2 SQIVND (reference sequence). CDR3 sequence (DNA): TGTGCCAGTAAAAAACAGGCTAACACTGAAGCTTTCTTT. The encoded protein is CASKKQANTEAFF.

This chain links TRBV19 with TRBJ2-7; 9 bases fit TRBD1. Trimming cost V 6 bases and J 3 bases; bases outside gene matches: 6. The CDR3 has 14 amino acids. Germline V CDR1 and CDR2: LNHDA, SQIVND (reference sequence). The CDR3 loop reads CASRSRGQGYEQYF. The CDR3 nucleotides are TGTGCCAGTAGAAGCCGGGGACAGGGCTACGAGCAGTACTTC.

The CDR3 nucleotides read TGCGCCAGCAGCTTGGGCGGCAGTACTAATGAAAAACTGTTTTTT. Protein: CASSLGGSTNEKLFF. The rearrangement joins TRBV5-1 to TRBJ1-4; no firm D call. The V gene's germline CDR1 is SGHRS and CDR2 YFSETQ. The CDR3 covers 15 residues. V lost 0 bases and J lost 2, with 8 bases in between.

The table lists this clone with a count of one. The chain has TRBV6-5 and TRBJ1-4, with 7 bases aligning to TRBD1. The CDR3 is 14 amino acids. Germline V gives CDR1 MNHEY, CDR2 SVGAGI. V trimming: 2 bases; J trimming: 6 bases; junction bases outside the gene matches: 3. The CDR3 is CASSYRGRDEKLFF. The CDR3 bases are TGTGCCAGCAGTTACAGGGGGCGCGATGAAAAACTGTTTTTT.

The J gene is TRBJ1-5, the V gene TRBV6-1; 9 bases line up with TRBD1. CDR3 size: 15 residues. Germline assignment: CDR1 MNHNS and CDR2 SASEGT. Trimming took 8 bases from V and 5 from J; bases not matched to a gene: 10. For the CDR3, the DNA is TGTGCCAGCTTTGGGGGGGGGACAGGGTATCAGCCCCAGCATTTT. Residues: CASFGGGTGYQPQHF.

The rearrangement joins TRBV7-8 to TRBJ2-3; 7 positions match TRBD1. There are 13 residues in the CDR3. J was trimmed by 7 bases and V by 5 bases; bases with no gene match: 6. Germline lookup yields CDR1 SGHVS and CDR2 FQNEAQ. The CDR3 loop is CASSPQTGNTQYF. CDR3 sequence (DNA): TGTGCCAGCAGCCCCCAGACAGGGAATACGCAGTATTTT.

A note on this clone: A read error may account for a junction end that differs from germline. The V call is TRBV28, the J call TRBJ1-5; 9 nucleotides agree with TRBD1. This CDR3 has 14 residues. Germline V gene data show CDR1 as MDHEN and CDR2 as SYDVKM. CDR3 residues: CACRPGQGAQPQHF. The DNA for the CDR3 is TGTGCCTGCAGACCGGGACAGGGCGCTCAGCCCCAGCATTTT.

This clone was recorded a few times. The chain has TRBV27 and TRBJ2-1; the D gene is possibly TRBD2 (6 bases). CDR1 MNHEY and CDR2 SMNVEV come from the germline V gene (reference sequence). V was clipped by 6 bases and J by 0 bases, with 15 bases between them. The CDR3 length is 16 residues. The CDR3 DNA sequence: TGTGCCAGCAGCAGGGTGGGGGGAAGCTCCTACAATGAGCAGTTCTTC. Its translation is CASSRVGGSSYNEQFF.

The genes are TRBV15 and TRBJ1-4; the match to TRBD1 covers 7 bases. V dropped 0 bases and J dropped 6; count of bases not matched to a gene: 7. The CDR3 is made up of 16 amino acids. The V gene's germline CDR1 is LNHNV and CDR2 YYDKDF (reference sequence). CDR3 region: CATSRDRTGDYEKLFF. CDR3 nucleotides: TGTGCCACCAGCAGAGATCGGACAGGAGATTATGAAAAACTGTTTTTT.

The count of this clone is one. V is TRBV19 and J is TRBJ2-7; maybe TRBD1 (8 bases). V was cut by 6 bases and J by 3 bases, with 15 bases left in between. The CDR3 loop spans 14 amino acids. Germline V gene data show CDR1 as LNHDA and CDR2 as SQIVND (reference sequence). The CDR3 nucleotides read TGTGCCAGTAGGCAGGACAGGGACTACTACGAGCAGTACTTC. It encodes CASRQDRDYYEQYF. Together with reference TRBV19 and TRBJ2-7, the CDR3 gives the full variable domain: DGGITQSPKYLFRKEGQNVTLSCEQNLNHDAMYWYRQDPGQGLRLIYYSQIVNDFQKGDIAEGYSVSREKKESFPLTVTSAQKNPTAFYLCASRQDRDYYEQYFGPGTRLTVT.

This clone was observed a few times. The V gene is TRBV7-9, the J gene TRBJ1-5; perhaps TRBD1 as D (5 bases). The V end lost 3 bases, the J end lost 7 bases, and 10 bases lay between the germline ends. Germline V lookup: CDR1 SEHNR, CDR2 FQNEAQ (reference sequence). CDR3 length: 13 residues. Written as DNA, the CDR3 is TGTGCCAGCAGCTTGGGGGAGGCGCAGCCCCAGCATTTT. Its translation: CASSLGEAQPQHF.

The rearrangement links TRBV4-3 to TRBJ2-1; TRBD2 agrees at 10 bases. From germline, CDR1 is LGHNA and CDR2 YSLEER. The CDR3 covers 15 residues. The junction had 4 bases not matched to a gene; V was cut back by 0 bases and J by 8 bases. CDR3: CASSQEGLAYDEQFF. As DNA, the CDR3 is TGCGCCAGCAGCCAAGAGGGACTAGCGTACGATGAGCAGTTCTTC.

The genes are TRBV5-1 and TRBJ2-3; tentatively, D is TRBD1 (6 bases). Germline CDR1 reads SGHRS; CDR2 reads YFSETQ. CDR3 length: 15 residues. The V and J ends lost 0 bases and 0 bases respectively, with 8 bases between them. CDR3 in amino acids: CASSLGGQSTDTQYF. The CDR3 nucleotides are TGCGCCAGCAGCTTGGGGGGGCAGAGCACAGATACGCAGTATTTT.

This chain uses TRBV29-1 with TRBJ2-5; 7 bases agree with TRBD2. Germline CDR1 reads SQVTM; CDR2 reads ANQGSEA. There are 12 residues in the CDR3. The V segment lost 7 bases and the J segment 4 bases; nucleotides outside the gene matches: 6. Here the CDR3 reads CSARLARETQYF. The CDR3 nucleotides are TGCAGCGCGCGACTAGCTAGAGAGACCCAGTACTTC.

The V and J genes are TRBV6-6 and TRBJ2-3; 8 bases fit TRBD2. The CDR3 sequence is 15 residues long. V shed 2 bases, J shed 8 bases, and the junction held 9 bases outside the gene matches. CDR1 and CDR2 (germline): MNHNY, SVGAGI (reference sequence). The CDR3 region has the DNA TGTGCCAGCAGTTACCACGGGACTAGAGGTGGTACGCAGTATTTT. Translation: CASSYHGTRGGTQYF.

This chain joins TRBV10-3 and TRBJ1-1; D is possibly TRBD1 (6 bases). V was shortened by 3 bases and J by 4 bases, with 12 bases between the two germline ends. The germline CDR1 and CDR2 sequences are ENHRY and SYGVKD. CDR3 length: 14 amino acids. The CDR3 protein is CAISDSLRGTEAFF. The CDR3 region has the DNA TGTGCCATCAGTGATTCACTCAGGGGCACTGAAGCTTTCTTT.

The rearrangement links TRBV30 to TRBJ1-6, with D uncertain. V lost 6 bases to trimming and J lost 0 bases, with 9 bases between them. Germline lookup yields CDR1 GTSNPN and CDR2 SVGIG (reference sequence). The CDR3 has 14 amino acids. In nucleotides, the CDR3 is TGTGCCTGCGACCGGAGCTCCTATAATTCACCCCTCCACTTT. Protein: CACDRSSYNSPLHF.

The rearrangement links TRBV7-9 to TRBJ2-7, with a possible D match to TRBD1 (5 bases). V lost 4 bases and J lost 0, with 7 bases in between. CDR1 is SEHNR and CDR2 is FQNEAQ in the germline V gene (reference sequence). The CDR3 consists of 13 residues. The CDR3 nucleotides read TGTGCCAGCAGCTCCGACAGCTCCTACGAGCAGTACTTC. It encodes CASSSDSSYEQYF.

The rearrangement uses TRBV15 and TRBJ2-7, with 8 bases identical to TRBD1. The trim removed 1 base at V and 5 bases at J, leaving 4 bases unmatched. The length of the CDR3 is 14 residues. The V gene's germline CDR1 is LNHNV and CDR2 YYDKDF (reference sequence). CDR3 sequence: CATSRVQGVDEQYF. CDR3 coding DNA: TGTGCCACCAGCAGAGTACAGGGGGTCGACGAGCAGTACTTC.

The CDR3 spells CASSRYRGDQETQYF. CDR3 bases: TGTGCCAGCTCACGCTACAGGGGGGACCAAGAGACCCAGTACTTC. The V call is TRBV18, the J call TRBJ2-5; 8 bases fit TRBD1. Germline V lookup: CDR1 KGHSH, CDR2 LQKENI. There are 15 residues in the CDR3. V shed 4 bases, J shed 0 bases, and the junction held 4 bases outside the gene matches.

The chain combines TRBV27 with TRBJ2-7, with a possible D match to TRBD2 (7 bases). Trimming cost V 0 bases and J 6 bases, with 12 bases left between them. The CDR3 sequence is 14 residues long. Germline V gene data show CDR1 as MNHEY and CDR2 as SMNVEV (reference sequence). CDR3 sequence: CASSLSGGAREQYF. CDR3 DNA sequence: TGTGCCAGCAGTTTATCGGGGGGGGCCCGCGAGCAGTACTTC.

This chain uses TRBV28 with TRBJ2-7, with D tentatively TRBD2 (5 bases). The CDR3 is made up of 14 amino acids. The ends were cut back, 5 bases at V and 0 bases at J, with 11 bases in the middle. CDR1 is MDHEN, CDR2 SYDVKM, per germline. The CDR3 loop reads CASSRTPSSYEQYF. In DNA form, the CDR3 reads TGTGCCAGCAGTCGGACTCCCAGCTCCTACGAGCAGTACTTC.

The chain joins TRBV12-5 to TRBJ1-2; D gene uncertain. V lost 1 base and J 4 bases, leaving 4 bases between the germline ends. The CDR3 is made up of 12 amino acids. The germline CDR1 and CDR2 sequences are LGHNT and FRNRAP. The CDR3 DNA reads TGTGCTAGTGGTTTGGGCAGCTATGGCTACACCTTC. It yields the protein CASGLGSYGYTF. The full variable domain, with the rest looked up from reference TRBV12-5 and TRBJ1-2, is DARVTQTPRHKVTEMGQEVTMRCQPILGHNTVFWYRQTMMQGLELLAYFRNRAPLDDSGMPKDRFSAEMPDATLATLKIQPSEPRDSAVYFCASGLGSYGYTFGSGTRLTVV.